The 3 T cell receptor beta chains below all came from one sample that was sequenced in a study of blood T cells in healthy people across ages. The second PCR ran roughly 6 to 11 cycles with a sample-barcoded 5' primer and J-beta primers. TCRdb re-analysed the 5' RACE reads in MiXCR, keeping a single row per CDR3 protein. Among roughly 730,000 distinct CDR3 sequences listed, 56% were seen once. Sequencing was carried out using blood. All receptors derive from a man aged 40-49 years in good health.

The genes are TRBV12-5 and TRBJ2-3; D is unclear. V lost 0 bases and J lost 3, with 19 bases in between. Germline loops: CDR1 LGHNT, CDR2 FRNRAP. This CDR3 has 18 residues. CDR3: CASGLVAFSRSWTDTQYF. The DNA of the CDR3 is TGTGCTAGTGGTTTGGTGGCCTTTTCCCGAAGTTGGACAGATACGCAGTATTTT.

This clonotype has at least ten counts. The CDR3 bases are TGTGCCAGCAGGATCCAGTGGCATAATTCACCCCTCCACTTT. It encodes CASRIQWHNSPLHF. The chain couples TRBV28 to TRBJ1-6; D uncertain. CDR1 MDHEN and CDR2 SYDVKM come from the germline V gene. The CDR3 loop spans 14 amino acids. V was pared by 6 bases and J by 5 bases, with 11 bases between.

This chain links TRBV20-1 with TRBJ1-1; 10 bases map to TRBD1. Germline V gene sequence: CDR1 DFQATT, CDR2 SNEGSKA (reference sequence). V dropped 6 bases and J dropped 4; count of bases not matched to a gene: 5. The CDR3 consists of 13 residues. Written as DNA, the CDR3 is TGCAGTGCAAGGGACAGGGGACCCACTGAAGCTTTCTTT. Protein: CSARDRGPTEAFF.